Listed below are T cell receptor beta chains from one sample, sequenced in a study of T cell responses to AZD1222 COVID-19 vaccine. Produced via immunoSEQ multiplex PCR; TCRdb's table is partial and in-frame only. Of 90,000 to 150,000 clones in the sample, about nine tenths are singletons; the top ten hold just over 2.5%. This material consisted of peripheral blood, taken 28 days after the second AZD1222 dose. The receptor set was obtained from an adult who received the AZD1222 COVID-19 vaccine. Both conserved end residues are part of each CDR3. A D gene is named only where the DNA matches it firmly. Size is omitted from some rows. Given values are once, few, many or a class for expanded clones.

D | J | V | size | CDR3 | DNA
- | TRBJ1-1 | TRBV15 | - | CATSMPYTEAFF | TGTGCCACCAGCATGCCGTACACTGAAGCTTTCTTT
TRBD1 | TRBJ1-5 | TRBV7-2 | - | CASSLDGRTGDVNQPQHF | TGTGCCAGCAGCTTAGACGGTCGGACAGGAGATGTAAATCAGCCCCAGCATTTT
- | TRBJ1-6 | TRBV9 | - | CASSVAHQNSPLHF | TGTGCCAGCAGCGTAGCCCACCAGAATTCACCCCTCCACTTT
- | TRBJ1-2 | TRBV5-1 | - | CASSLDPLGEGYTF | TGCGCCAGCAGCTTGGACCCATTGGGCGAGGGCTACACCTTC
- | TRBJ1-6 | TRBV6-5 | once | CASSSRLSSYNSPLHF | TGTGCCAGCAGTTCTCGCCTTTCCTCCTATAATTCACCCCTCCACTTT
- | TRBJ1-1 | TRBV11-1 | - | CASSFTRGGTEAFF | TGTGCCAGCAGCTTTACCAGGGGAGGCACTGAAGCTTTCTTT
- | TRBJ1-1 | TRBV30 | - | CAWNRASTEAFF | TGTGCCTGGAACAGGGCTAGCACTGAAGCTTTCTTT
- | TRBJ2-5 | TRBV7-8 | - | CASSLQETQYF | TGTGCCAGCAGCCTTCAAGAGACCCAGTACTTC
- | TRBJ1-2 | TRBV11-3 | - | CASRTYGYTF | TGTGCCAGCAGAACCTATGGCTACACCTTC
- | TRBJ1-2 | TRBV27 | - | CASSPRGTFDGYTF | TGTGCCAGCAGTCCAAGGGGGACATTTGATGGCTACACCTTC
- | TRBJ1-2 | TRBV7-8 | - | CASSLGGSGTDYGYTF | TGTGCCAGCAGCTTAGGTGGGTCAGGGACTGACTATGGCTACACCTTC
- | TRBJ1-3 | TRBV10-2 | few | CASSDGSGNTIYF | TGCGCCAGCAGTGACGGCTCTGGAAACACCATATATTTT
TRBD1 | TRBJ2-4 | TRBV2 | - | CAGRQQGFSKNIQYF | TGTGCCGGAAGACAACAGGGGTTTTCCAAAAACATTCAGTACTTC
- | TRBJ1-3 | TRBV6-1 | - | CASSESGLFRHTIYF | TGTGCCAGCAGTGAATCGGGACTGTTTCGACACACCATATATTTT
TRBD1 | TRBJ2-1 | TRBV2 | once | CASTQGANNEQFF | TGTGCCAGCACCCAGGGGGCTAACAATGAGCAGTTCTTC
TRBD1 | TRBJ2-3 | TRBV11-1 | - | CASSHGQGHTDTQYF | TGTGCCAGCAGCCACGGACAGGGTCACACAGATACGCAGTATTTT
- | TRBJ2-1 | TRBV28 | - | CASSLSATHEQFF | TGTGCCAGCAGTTTATCGGCGACTCATGAGCAGTTCTTC
- | TRBJ1-3 | TRBV24-1 | - | CATSEGPGNTIYF | TGTGCCACCAGTGAGGGGCCTGGAAACACCATATATTTT
TRBD2 | TRBJ2-3 | TRBV18 | - | CASSLSGGSTDTQYF | TGTGCCAGCTCACTATCGGGAGGAAGCACAGATACGCAGTATTTT
- | TRBJ2-7 | TRBV5-5 | - | CASSWGPSYEQYF | TGTGCCAGCAGCTGGGGACCGTCCTACGAGCAGTACTTC
- | TRBJ1-2 | TRBV15 | - | CATSRADRFYGYTF | TGTGCCACCAGCAGAGCGGACAGATTCTATGGCTACACCTTC
TRBD1 | TRBJ1-1 | TRBV5-1 | - | CASSRQGGGTEAFF | TGCGCCAGCAGTCGACAGGGCGGGGGCACTGAAGCTTTCTTT
TRBD2 | TRBJ2-7 | TRBV6-2/TRBV6-3 | - | CASSPAGGSYEQYF | TGTGCCAGCAGTCCAGCGGGGGGCTCCTACGAGCAGTACTTC
TRBD2 | TRBJ2-3 | TRBV20-1 | - | CSATGGFTQYF | TGCAGTGCTACCGGGGGGTTTACGCAGTATTTT
- | TRBJ1-2 | TRBV5-4 | - | CASSSLDYGYTF | TGTGCCAGCAGCTCCCTGGACTATGGCTACACCTTC
TRBD1 | TRBJ1-5 | TRBV18 | - | CASSPPGVTGGMPQHF | TGTGCCAGCTCACCTCCAGGGGTGACAGGGGGCATGCCCCAGCATTTT
- | TRBJ1-2 | TRBV5-3 | - | CASAGVGYTF | TGTGCCAGCGCAGGGGTTGGCTACACCTTC
- | TRBJ1-4 | TRBV4-3 | - | CASSQPRPANEKLFF | TGCGCCAGCAGCCAACCTCGTCCCGCAAATGAAAAACTGTTTTTT
- | TRBJ1-1 | TRBV2 | once | CATAGIRGTEAFF | TGTGCCACAGCGGGAATCAGGGGCACTGAAGCTTTCTTT
- | TRBJ2-5 | TRBV15 | - | CATSRDLRSGETQYF | TGTGCCACCAGCAGAGATCTGAGGTCCGGAGAGACCCAGTACTTC
- | TRBJ1-4 | TRBV9 | few | CASSVGGQRNEKLFF | TGTGCCAGCAGCGTAGGAGGGCAGCGCAATGAAAAACTGTTTTTT
- | TRBJ2-3 | TRBV7-3 | - | CASSLTPDFSDTQYF | TGTGCCAGCAGCTTAACCCCGGACTTTTCAGATACGCAGTATTTT
- | TRBJ2-2 | TRBV7-9 | - | CASSLELGELFF | TGTGCCAGCAGCTTAGAGTTGGGGGAGCTGTTTTTT
- | TRBJ1-1 | TRBV9 | - | CASSEVGANTEAFF | TGTGCCAGCAGCGAGGTCGGGGCAAACACTGAAGCTTTCTTT